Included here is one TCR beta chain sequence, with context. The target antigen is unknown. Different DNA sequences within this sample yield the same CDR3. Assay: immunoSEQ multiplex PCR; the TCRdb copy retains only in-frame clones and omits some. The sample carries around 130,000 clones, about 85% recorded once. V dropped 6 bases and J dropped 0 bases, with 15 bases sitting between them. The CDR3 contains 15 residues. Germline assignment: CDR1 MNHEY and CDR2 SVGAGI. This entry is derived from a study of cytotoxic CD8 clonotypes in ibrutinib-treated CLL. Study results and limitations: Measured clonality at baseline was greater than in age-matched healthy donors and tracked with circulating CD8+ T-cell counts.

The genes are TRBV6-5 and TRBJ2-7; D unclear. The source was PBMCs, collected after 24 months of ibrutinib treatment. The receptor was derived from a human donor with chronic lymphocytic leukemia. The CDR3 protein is CASSRGRRSSYEQYF. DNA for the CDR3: TGTGCCAGCAGCCGCGGACGGAGAAGCTCCTACGAGCAGTACTTC.